These T cell receptor beta chains were read from a single sample in a study of blood T cell dynamics during melanoma immunotherapy. The data were produced by immunoSEQ multiplex PCR, yet TCRdb's version contains in-frame clones alone and is incomplete. The profile shows about 16,000 clones, around 93% of them singletons. Sequenced material: effector memory CD8+ T cells from blood, taken from a patient treated with checkpoint blockade. These receptors all come from a human donor with melanoma. Both conserved end residues are part of each CDR3. Fields, in order: D gene, V gene, CDR3 length, clone size, J gene, CDR3 DNA, CDR3 protein. D genes are given only for firm matches. Some rows mark clone size as missing; the rest say once, few, many or name a class of expanded clone.

.,TRBV28,13,.,TRBJ2-7,TGTGCCAGCAGCTCGGGACTTTCCTACGAGCAGTACTTC,CASSSGLSYEQYF
.,TRBV11-2,15,.,TRBJ2-7,TGTGCCAGCAGCTTAGCCCCGGGAAGGTCCTACGAGCAGTACTTC,CASSLAPGRSYEQYF
TRBD2,TRBV28,14,.,TRBJ2-7,TGTGCCAGCAGGCTAAGCGGGAATACCTACGAGCAGTACTTC,CASRLSGNTYEQYF
TRBD2,TRBV6-1,15,.,TRBJ2-7,TGTGCCAGCAGTGAACAGCGGGGGGCGATCTACGAGCAGTACTTC,CASSEQRGAIYEQYF
.,TRBV4-1,15,.,TRBJ1-1,TGCGCCAGCAGCCTCGGGGGGCAGGGGAACACTGAAGCTTTCTTT,CASSLGGQGNTEAFF
TRBD1,TRBV6-1,13,.,TRBJ1-1,TGTGCCAGCAGTCTGACAGGGGCCACTGAAGCTTTCTTT,CASSLTGATEAFF
TRBD2,TRBV11-2,16,once,TRBJ2-1,TGTGCCAGCAGCTCCCGGACTAGCGGGAGTACTAGTGAGCAGTTCTTC,CASSSRTSGSTSEQFF
TRBD2,TRBV9,16,once,TRBJ2-7,TGTGCCAGCAGCGTAGGAGGTAGCGGGAGCTCCTACGAGCAGTACTTC,CASSVGGSGSSYEQYF
TRBD1,TRBV9,14,.,TRBJ1-2,TGTGCCAGCAGCACTCGGACAGGGGATTATGGCTACACCTTC,CASSTRTGDYGYTF
.,TRBV28,16,.,TRBJ2-7,TGTGCCAGCAGTTTATCGGTGTCCTTGGCTTTATACGAGCAGTACTTC,CASSLSVSLALYEQYF
TRBD1,TRBV7-2,16,once,TRBJ2-2,TGTGCCAGCAGCTTAGGACAGGGGGCGCCAACCGGGGAGCTGTTTTTT,CASSLGQGAPTGELFF
TRBD1,TRBV5-5,13,.,TRBJ2-5,TGTGCCAGCTTCCCGGGACAGCAAGAGACCCAGTACTTC,CASFPGQQETQYF
TRBD1,TRBV27,15,few,TRBJ1-5,TGTGCCAGCAGTCCATTGGACAGGCGGAATCAGCCCCAGCATTTT,CASSPLDRRNQPQHF
TRBD1,TRBV18,16,.,TRBJ2-7,TGTGCCAGCTCACCCTACCGACAGGGGCGGGTCGCCGAGCAGTACTTC,CASSPYRQGRVAEQYF
TRBD1,TRBV29-1,13,.,TRBJ2-3,TGCAGCGTGGGGGGCAGGGGGCCAGATACGCAGTATTTT,CSVGGRGPDTQYF
.,TRBV11-2,14,.,TRBJ2-7,TGTGCCAGCAGCCCGAGGGGGGTCTTCTACGAGCAGTACTTC,CASSPRGVFYEQYF
.,TRBV7-9,12,.,TRBJ2-7,TGTGCCAGCAGCTTGGACATATACGAGCAGTACTTC,CASSLDIYEQYF
TRBD2,TRBV27,15,.,TRBJ2-7,TGTGCCAGCAGCCAGCAACTCGGGAGGAGGTACGAGCAGTACTTC,CASSQQLGRRYEQYF
TRBD1,TRBV27,12,.,TRBJ2-7,TGTGCCAGCCGGGACAGCTCCTACGAGCAGTACTTC,CASRDSSYEQYF
.,TRBV10-1,18,.,TRBJ1-1,TGCGCCAGCGGGGGGGGGCGTAGAAACAGGGATATGAACACTGAAGCTTTCTTT,CASGGGRRNRDMNTEAFF
TRBD1,TRBV5-1,17,.,TRBJ2-1,TGCGCCAGCAGCTCCGAGGTCGGGACAGGGGGTTACCATGAGCAGTTCTTC,CASSSEVGTGGYHEQFF
TRBD1,TRBV9,14,once,TRBJ2-1,TGTGCCAGCGGCTCAGGGGGTTGGTACAATGAGCAGTTCTTC,CASGSGGWYNEQFF